One and the same sample provided the 27 T cell receptor beta chains below, sequenced in a study of somatic mutations in cytotoxic T cells in rheumatoid arthritis. This table comes from immunoSEQ multiplex PCR, and its TCRdb copy is limited to in-frame clones, with some not included. The data show some 40,000 clones, under 85% seen once. The source material was CD8+ T cells sorted from blood. These receptor sequences come from a man aged 35 to 55 in good health.

This sequence joins TRBV5-4 and TRBJ2-1; D not resolved. This CDR3 spans 17 amino acids. CDR1 and CDR2 (germline): SGHNT, YYREEE (reference sequence). V shed 1 base and J shed 0 bases, with 14 bases lying between them. In DNA, the CDR3 is TGTGCCAGCAGCTTGCTGGTAGGTCTGACCTCCTACAATGAGCAGTTCTTC. It specifies CASSLLVGLTSYNEQFF.

In this sample, this clone turned up a few times. This sample includes further DNA sequences coding for the same CDR3. This rearrangement joins TRBV10-2 to TRBJ1-5; maybe TRBD1 (6 bases). V dropped 8 bases and J dropped 7 bases, with 12 bases sitting between them. The length of the CDR3 is 12 residues. Germline V gene data show CDR1 as WSHSY and CDR2 as SAAADI. In DNA form, the CDR3 reads TGCGCCAGCGGGGGGGCCGACCAGCCCCAGCATTTT. It codes for CASGGADQPQHF.

J is TRBJ2-7 and V is TRBV30, with D possibly being TRBD2 (6 bases). The length of the CDR3 is 13 residues. Germline V gene sequence: CDR1 GTSNPN, CDR2 SVGIG (reference sequence). V shed 3 bases and J shed 4 bases, with 13 bases lying between them. The DNA for the CDR3 is TGTGCCTGGAGCCCGGGGGTGGAGTACGAGCAGTACTTC. It is translated as CAWSPGVEYEQYF.

V is TRBV9 and J is TRBJ2-1; D might be TRBD1 (6 bases). Germline V gene data show CDR1 as SGDLS and CDR2 as YYNGEE. Deletions cut 4 bases from V and 5 bases from J, with 19 bases between. CDR3 length: 16 amino acids. The CDR3 region is CASSPFRAGENNEQFF. The CDR3 nucleotides read TGTGCCAGCAGCCCCTTCCGTGCAGGGGAAAACAATGAGCAGTTCTTC.

This clone occurred a few times. The chain has TRBV5-4 and TRBJ1-2; no definite D call. V lost 0 bases and J lost 4, with 10 bases in between. The CDR3 has 14 residues. Germline lookup yields CDR1 SGHNT and CDR2 YYREEE (reference sequence). The CDR3 loop is CASSLGGSTYGYTF. As DNA, the CDR3 is TGTGCCAGCAGCTTGGGAGGTTCCACCTATGGCTACACCTTC.

This sequence joins TRBV30 and TRBJ2-2; a possible D gene is TRBD1 (5 bases). The CDR3 spans 10 residues. In germline, CDR1 is GTSNPN, CDR2 SVGIG (reference sequence). Trimming removed 7 bases from V and 8 bases from J, with 8 bases in between. CDR3 DNA: TGTGCCTTTCAGGGTGGGGAGCTGTTTTTT. Amino acid sequence: CAFQGGELFF.

This rearrangement joins TRBV19 to TRBJ1-1, with 11 bases aligning to TRBD1. The CDR3 is 15 residues long. V lost 5 bases, J lost 5 bases, and 7 bases stayed unmatched. Germline CDR1 is LNHDA and CDR2 is SQIVND (reference sequence). CDR3 protein: CASSFRTGGATEAFF. The CDR3 DNA follows: TGTGCCAGTAGTTTCAGGACAGGGGGCGCGACTGAAGCTTTCTTT.

CDR3 bases: TGTGCCAGCAGCTCCGCCGGGTCCCAACGGGAAAAACTGTTTTTT. It yields the protein CASSSAGSQREKLFF. The chain recombines TRBV7-9 with TRBJ1-4; the D is unclear. The germline CDR1 and CDR2 sequences are SEHNR and FQNEAQ (reference sequence). V was trimmed by 4 bases and J by 8 bases, leaving 17 bases between them. The length of the CDR3 is 15 residues.

The J gene is TRBJ2-1, the V gene TRBV7-9, with D maybe TRBD2 (6 bases). Germline V gene lookup returns CDR1 SEHNR and CDR2 FQNEAQ (reference sequence). The V end was cut by 5 bases, the J end by 1 base, with 12 bases between. The CDR3 loop spans 15 amino acids. CDR3 protein: CASSLWEASYNEQFF. CDR3 nucleotides: TGTGCCAGCAGCCTCTGGGAGGCATCCTACAATGAGCAGTTCTTC.

The chain has TRBV27 and TRBJ1-3, with no clear D. This CDR3 has 15 amino acids. In germline, CDR1 is MNHEY, CDR2 SMNVEV (reference sequence). Trimming removed 0 bases at V and 3 bases at J, with 9 bases between. CDR3: CASSLSGSGGNTIYF. CDR3 nucleotide sequence: TGTGCCAGCAGTTTATCAGGGTCTGGTGGAAACACCATATATTTT.

The chain joins TRBV7-2 to TRBJ2-1, with unresolved D. This CDR3 is built from 12 residues. Deletions cut 2 bases from V and 7 bases from J, with 6 bases between. Germline-derived CDR1 and CDR2 are SGHTA and FQGNSA. Written as DNA, the CDR3 is TGTGCCAGCAGCTTAATGAATAATGAGCAGTTCTTC. Amino acid sequence: CASSLMNNEQFF. The full variable domain, with the rest looked up from reference TRBV7-2 and TRBJ2-1, is GAGVSQSPSNKVTEKGKDVELRCDPISGHTALYWYRQSLGQGLEFLIYFQGNSAPDKSGLPSDRFSAERTGGSVSTLTIQRTQQEDSAVYLCASSLMNNEQFFGPGTRLTVL.

The chain uses TRBV7-9 and TRBJ2-7, with 13 positions matching TRBD2. The CDR3 is made up of 16 amino acids. Germline values: CDR1 SEHNR, CDR2 FQNEAQ (reference sequence). V was pared by 4 bases and J by 6 bases, with 9 bases of the junction left unmatched. This CDR3 is CASSSRTSGSSVEQYF. The CDR3 DNA sequence: TGTGCCAGCAGCTCTCGGACTAGCGGGAGTTCGGTCGAGCAGTACTTC.

Of note for this clone: In the same sample, other DNA sequences code for this CDR3. This chain links TRBV7-9 with TRBJ2-7; D remains unclear. CDR1 is SEHNR, CDR2 FQNEAQ, per germline (reference sequence). CDR3 length equals 13 residues. Trimming took off 1 base at V and 3 bases at J, with 7 bases between the two ends. The CDR3 sequence is CASSLVSNYEQYF. CDR3 coding DNA: TGTGCCAGCAGCTTAGTCTCGAACTACGAGCAGTACTTC.

The chain recombines TRBV7-2 with TRBJ1-1; D may be TRBD1 (6 bases). This CDR3 comprises 15 residues. V was pared by 1 base and J by 4 bases, with 13 bases between. Germline V CDR1 and CDR2: SGHTA, FQGNSA. The CDR3 here is CASSLGGRGTTEAFF. The CDR3 DNA sequence: TGTGCCAGCAGCTTAGGGGGGCGGGGGACCACTGAAGCTTTCTTT.

CDR3 nucleotide sequence: TGTGCCAGCAGCTCTGGACTAGCGGGAGGAGGGACCTACAATGAGCAGTTCTTC. It translates to CASSSGLAGGGTYNEQFF. The gene calls are TRBV7-9 and TRBJ2-1; 14 bases agree with TRBD2. Germline V gene data show CDR1 as SEHNR and CDR2 as FQNEAQ (reference sequence). The CDR3 sequence is 18 residues long. With 4 bases clipped from V and 2 bases from J, the junction kept 7 bases outside the gene matches. Drawing the rest from reference TRBV7-9 and TRBJ2-1, the complete variable domain is DTGVSQNPRHKITKRGQNVTFRCDPISEHNRLYWYRQTLGQGPEFLTYFQNEAQLEKSRLLSDRFSAERPKGSFSTLEIQRTEQGDSAMYLCASSSGLAGGGTYNEQFFGPGTRLTVL.

In this sample, this clone turned up a few times. The genes are TRBV27 and TRBJ2-1; D is ambiguous. The CDR3 runs 13 residues. V lost 5 bases and J lost 8, with 13 bases in between. Germline CDR1 reads MNHEY; CDR2 reads SMNVEV (reference sequence). The CDR3 is CASSRLGTDEQFF. The CDR3, as DNA: TGTGCCAGCAGTCGCCTGGGCACGGATGAGCAGTTCTTC.

This chain uses TRBV6-5 with TRBJ2-5, with D possibly matching TRBD1 (7 bases). V was cut by 2 bases and J by 4 bases, with 17 bases left in between. The CDR3 contains 16 residues. The germline gives CDR1 MNHEY, CDR2 SVGAGI. Here the CDR3 DNA reads TGTGCCAGCAGTTACGGTGGCAGGGGGGTTCGAGAGACCCAGTACTTC. Translation gives CASSYGGRGVRETQYF.

As DNA, the CDR3 is TGTGCCAGCAGCGACGGGGTGGTCGGGGAGCTGTTTTTT. Translation gives CASSDGVVGELFF. The chain has TRBV9 and TRBJ2-2; TRBD2 might be the D (5 bases). CDR1 is SGDLS and CDR2 is YYNGEE in the germline V gene. V was trimmed by 3 bases and J by 7 bases, leaving 10 bases between them. The CDR3 extends over 13 amino acids.

The chain carries TRBV6-5 and TRBJ2-7; unclear D gene. Looked up from germline, CDR1 is MNHEY and CDR2 is SVGAGI. This CDR3 contains 16 residues. Deletions cut 2 bases from V and 2 bases from J, with 16 bases between. The CDR3 coding sequence is TGTGCCAGCAGTTACCGACGACCGTTAGGAGCCTACGAGCAGTACTTC. Translating it yields CASSYRRPLGAYEQYF.

V usage is TRBV28 and J usage is TRBJ2-1, with D perhaps TRBD2 (5 bases). Trimming removed 7 bases from V and 1 base from J, with 14 bases in between. In germline, CDR1 is MDHEN, CDR2 SYDVKM. This CDR3 has 15 residues. The CDR3 sequence: CASTKAVGSYNEQFF. Written as DNA, the CDR3 is TGTGCCAGCACCAAAGCGGTGGGATCCTACAATGAGCAGTTCTTC.

The chain has TRBV13 and TRBJ2-3; 7 positions match TRBD2. V lost 5 bases, J lost 3 bases, and 8 bases stayed unmatched. Germline V CDR1 and CDR2: PRHDT, FYEKMQ (reference sequence). The CDR3 is 15 residues long. In nucleotides, the CDR3 is TGTGCCAGCAGCCCTCCAAGCGGGGAAACAGATACGCAGTATTTT. Translating gives CASSPPSGETDTQYF.

The chain joins TRBV27 to TRBJ2-7; a possible D gene is TRBD2 (6 bases). V shed 9 bases and J shed 2 bases, with 17 bases lying between them. The V gene's germline CDR1 is MNHEY and CDR2 SMNVEV (reference sequence). This CDR3 has 14 residues. The chain's CDR3 is CASNPGLLPYEQYF. The CDR3 nucleotides read TGTGCCAGTAATCCGGGACTCCTGCCCTACGAGCAGTACTTC.

This chain uses TRBV4-3 with TRBJ2-7, with a weak D call TRBD2 (6 bases). The CDR3 runs to 15 residues. Germline V gene sequence: CDR1 LGHNA, CDR2 YSLEER. V lost 2 bases, J lost 0 bases, and 11 bases lay in between. The CDR3: CASSQSRGSSYEQYF. DNA for the CDR3: TGCGCCAGCAGCCAATCTCGGGGGAGCTCCTACGAGCAGTACTTC.

This clone has a handful of counts. The chain employs TRBV4-1 and TRBJ2-3, with no clear D. The germline V and J ends were trimmed by 4 bases and 6 bases, with 11 bases remaining between them. This CDR3 has 13 residues. Germline V gene lookup returns CDR1 MGHRA and CDR2 YSYEKL. In nucleotides, the CDR3 is TGCGCCAGCAGCCCGAAGAGGTGGGATACGCAGTATTTT. Amino acids: CASSPKRWDTQYF.

The V call is TRBV28, the J call TRBJ2-7, with TRBD1 as a possible D gene (7 bases). The length of the CDR3 is 17 residues. Germline lookup yields CDR1 MDHEN and CDR2 SYDVKM. Trimming shortened V by 4 bases and J by 3 bases, and 22 bases separated the two germline ends. This CDR3 reads CASSSADAGQKIYEQYF. The CDR3 bases are TGTGCCAGCAGTTCGGCCGACGCGGGACAGAAAATCTACGAGCAGTACTTC.

This clone occurred once. The CDR3 DNA sequence: TGTGCCAGCAGTTTGGGACCGCATTTAGAGACCCAGTACTTC. Its translation: CASSLGPHLETQYF. This chain links TRBV6-5 with TRBJ2-5; possibly TRBD1 or TRBD2 for D (5 bases each). The V gene lost 4 bases and the J gene lost 4 bases, with 13 bases spanning the gap. The CDR3 contains 14 residues. CDR1 is MNHEY and CDR2 is SVGAGI in the germline V gene.

The chain has TRBV12-2 and TRBJ2-5; the D call TRBD2 from the table was never checked on the DNA. TRBV12-2 is designated a pseudogene. The CDR3 covers 13 residues. The CDR3 bases are TGTGCAAGTCGCCTCCCCGGGGGGAAGACCCAGTACTTC. Encoded protein: CASRLPGGKTQYF.